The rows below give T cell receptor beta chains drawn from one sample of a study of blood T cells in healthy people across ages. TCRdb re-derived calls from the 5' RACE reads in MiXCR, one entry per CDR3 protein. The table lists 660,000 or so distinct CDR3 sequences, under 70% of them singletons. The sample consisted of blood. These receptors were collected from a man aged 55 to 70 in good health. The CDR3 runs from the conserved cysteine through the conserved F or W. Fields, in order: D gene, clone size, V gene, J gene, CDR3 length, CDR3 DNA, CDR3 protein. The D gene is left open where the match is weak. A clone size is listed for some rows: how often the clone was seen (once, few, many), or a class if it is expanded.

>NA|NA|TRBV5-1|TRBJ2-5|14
TGCGCCAGCAGCCCGGGATCACTCCAAGAGACCCAGTACTTC
CASSPGSLQETQYF
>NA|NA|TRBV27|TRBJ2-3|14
TGTGCCAGCAGTTCCCACTCTAGCACAGATACGCAGTATTTT
CASSSHSSTDTQYF
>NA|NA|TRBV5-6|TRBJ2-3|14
TGTGCCAGCAGCTTGGTAGGGAACACAGATACGCAGTATTTT
CASSLVGNTDTQYF
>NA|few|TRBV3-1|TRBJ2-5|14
TGTGCCAGCAGCTCACGGACAGCCGAGGGGACCCAGTACTTC
CASSSRTAEGTQYF
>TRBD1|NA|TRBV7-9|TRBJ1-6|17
TGTGCCAGCACCGGACAGGGGCTGAGCTCCTATAATTCACCCCTCCACTTT
CASTGQGLSSYNSPLHF
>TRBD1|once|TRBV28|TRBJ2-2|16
TGTGCCAGCAGTCCACCGGGACAGGGAGTAACCGGGGAGCTGTTTTTT
CASSPPGQGVTGELFF
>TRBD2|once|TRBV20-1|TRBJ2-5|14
TGCAGTGCTAGTGCTAGCGGGGGGGATGAGACCCAGTACTTC
CSASASGGDETQYF
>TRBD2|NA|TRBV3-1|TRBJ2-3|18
TGTGCCAGCAGCCGAAACGCCCTGGCGGGGGGACGCACAGATACGCAGTATTTT
CASSRNALAGGRTDTQYF
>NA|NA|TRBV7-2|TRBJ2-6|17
TGTGCCAGCAGCTTAGCGTACGGCTACTCTGGGGCCAACGTCCTGACTTTC
CASSLAYGYSGANVLTF
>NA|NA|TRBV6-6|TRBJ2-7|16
TGTGCCAGCAGTTCCCCCCTTGTGCGGGGTATCCACGAGCAGTACTTC
CASSSPLVRGIHEQYF
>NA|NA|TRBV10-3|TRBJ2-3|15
TGTGCCATCATGGAGGGGCAGGGTGACACAGATACGCAGTATTTT
CAIMEGQGDTDTQYF
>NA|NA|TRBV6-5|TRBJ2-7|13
TGTGCCAGCAGTAACAATCCCAGAAGCGAGCAGTACTTC
CASSNNPRSEQYF
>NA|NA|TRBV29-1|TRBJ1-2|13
TGCAGCGTTGGGTTACGGAGGGGGGAAGGCTACACCTTC
CSVGLRRGEGYTF
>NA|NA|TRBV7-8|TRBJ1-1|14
TGTGCCAGCAGCCCCATTCACGGGAACACTGAAGCTTTCTTT
CASSPIHGNTEAFF
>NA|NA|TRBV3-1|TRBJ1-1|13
TGTGCCAGCAGCAGTCAGGGTATGACTGGAGCTTTCTTT
CASSSQGMTGAFF
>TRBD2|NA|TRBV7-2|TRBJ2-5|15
TGTGCCAGCAGCCCCGGGACTAGCCAGGGGAATGAGCAGTACTTC
CASSPGTSQGNEQYF
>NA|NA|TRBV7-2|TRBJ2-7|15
TGTGCCAGCAGCTCACAAGAGGGTTTAGGCTACGAGCAGTACTTC
CASSSQEGLGYEQYF
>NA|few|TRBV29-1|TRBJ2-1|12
TGCAGCGTTGACAGGGGGGCCAATGAGCAGTTCTTC
CSVDRGANEQFF
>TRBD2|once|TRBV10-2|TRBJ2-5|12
TGCGCCGCTAGCGGGGGCCAAGAGACCGAGTACTTC
CAASGGQETEYF
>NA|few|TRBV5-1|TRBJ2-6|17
TGCGCCAGCAGCGTCGTCGCAGACCGCTCTGGGGCCAACGTCCTGACTTTC
CASSVVADRSGANVLTF
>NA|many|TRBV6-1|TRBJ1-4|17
TGTGCCAGCAGTGAAGGATGGCAGCCCGCAACTAATGAAAAACTGTTTTTT
CASSEGWQPATNEKLFF
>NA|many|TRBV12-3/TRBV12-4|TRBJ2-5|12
TGTGCCAGCAGTCCAACCCGGGAGACCCAGTACTTC
CASSPTRETQYF
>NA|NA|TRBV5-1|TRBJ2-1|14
TGCGCCAGCAGCTTTCAGGGTTCGGACAATGAGCAGTTCTTC
CASSFQGSDNEQFF
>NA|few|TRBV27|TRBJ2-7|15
TGTGCCAGCGGACCCACGGGGCGCCCCTCCTACGAGCAGTACTTC
CASGPTGRPSYEQYF
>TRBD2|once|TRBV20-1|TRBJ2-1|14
TGCAGTGCTCCTAGCGGGGGACCCTACAATGGGCAGTTCTTC
CSAPSGGPYNGQFF
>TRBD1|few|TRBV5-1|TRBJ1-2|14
TGCGCCAGCAGCACGGCCGGGACAGGATATGGCTACACCTTC
CASSTAGTGYGYTF
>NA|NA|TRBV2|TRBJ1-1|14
TGTGCCAGCAGTCCCCGGGCGACGAACACTGAAGCTTTCTTT
CASSPRATNTEAFF
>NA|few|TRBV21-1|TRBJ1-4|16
TGTGCCAGCACACGCCCCAGGCGCGAGGTCGTTGAAAAACTGTTTTTT
CASTRPRREVVEKLFF
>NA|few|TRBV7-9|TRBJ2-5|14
TGTGCCAGCAGCTTGGACTCTCAAAGGGAGACCCAGTACTTC
CASSLDSQRETQYF
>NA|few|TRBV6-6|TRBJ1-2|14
TGTGCCAGCACTCAGGACCGATCAGCTTATGGCTACACCTTC
CASTQDRSAYGYTF
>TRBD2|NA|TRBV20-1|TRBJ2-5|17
TGCAGTGTCAGGACGGGACTAGCGGGAGGGCCTCGGGAGACCCAGTACTTC
CSVRTGLAGGPRETQYF
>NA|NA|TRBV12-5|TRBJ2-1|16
TGTGCTAGTGGTTTGGTATTGCGGGGGCCCTACAATGAGCAGTTCTTC
CASGLVLRGPYNEQFF
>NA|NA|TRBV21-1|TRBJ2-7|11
TGTGCCAGCACCTTGCGTTACGAGCAGTACTTC
CASTLRYEQYF